This T cell receptor (beta chain) was captured by sequencing in a study of preoperative IRX-2 immunotherapy in early breast cancer. Sequenced by immunoSEQ multiplex PCR; TCRdb stores in-frame clones only, minus some. The repertoire consists of tens of thousands of clones, with 82% occurring once and the leading ten covering nearly 1.5%. This sample's treatment: preoperative locoregional IRX-2 cytokine immunotherapy. This phase Ib study tested locoregional IRX-2 cytokine immunotherapy given before surgery. This TCR came from a human donor with breast cancer. Here the sequenced sample was lymph node tissue, taken after IRX-2 immunotherapy.

Written as DNA, the CDR3 is TGCAGCGTGGACAGGCCTACAATGAACACTGAAGCTTTCTTT. This sequence encodes CSVDRPTMNTEAFF. The chain links TRBV29-1 to TRBJ1-1; TRBD1 matches 7 bases. Trimming took 6 bases from V and 0 from J; bases not matched to a gene: 7. The CDR3 extends over 14 amino acids. Germline lookup yields CDR1 SQVTM and CDR2 ANQGSEA. The full variable domain, completed using reference TRBV29-1 and TRBJ1-1, is SAVISQKPSRDICQRGTSLTIQCQVDSQVTMMFWYRQQPGQSLTLIATANQGSEATYESGFVIDKFPISRPNLTFSTLTVSNMSPEDSSIYLCSVDRPTMNTEAFFGQGTRLTVV.